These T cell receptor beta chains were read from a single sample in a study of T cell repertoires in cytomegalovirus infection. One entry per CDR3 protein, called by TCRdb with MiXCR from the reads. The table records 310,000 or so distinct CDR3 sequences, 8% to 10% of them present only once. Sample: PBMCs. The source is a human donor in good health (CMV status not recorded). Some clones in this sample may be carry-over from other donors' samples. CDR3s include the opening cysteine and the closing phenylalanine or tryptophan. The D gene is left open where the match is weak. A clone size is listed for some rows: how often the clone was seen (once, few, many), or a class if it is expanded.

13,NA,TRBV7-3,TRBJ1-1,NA,TGTGCCAGCAGCACGGGGGGGAACTCTGAAGCTTTCTTT,CASSTGGNSEAFF
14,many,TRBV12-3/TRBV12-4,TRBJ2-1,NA,TGTGCCAGCAGATTAAGCATAGGGGGGAATGAGCAGTTCTTC,CASRLSIGGNEQFF
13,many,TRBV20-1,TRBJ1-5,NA,TGCAGTGCTAGGGGGACACAAGGTCAGCCCCAGCATTTT,CSARGTQGQPQHF
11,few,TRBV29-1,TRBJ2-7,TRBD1,TGCAGCGTGGGACAGGGCCTGGAGCAGTACTTC,CSVGQGLEQYF
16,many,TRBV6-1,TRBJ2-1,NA,TGTGCCAGCAGTGTCCTTTTGACAGGAATCTACAATGAGCAGTTCTTC,CASSVLLTGIYNEQFF
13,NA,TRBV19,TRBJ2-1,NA,TGTGCCAGTAGTATGGAGATCTACAATGAGCAGTTCTTC,CASSMEIYNEQFF
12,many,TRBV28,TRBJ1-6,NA,TGTGCCACCAGCAGTCTTGTTAGACCCCTCCACTTT,CATSSLVRPLHF
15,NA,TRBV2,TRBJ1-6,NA,TGTGCCAGCACCGACGGAACCCGTTATAATTCACCCCTCCACTTT,CASTDGTRYNSPLHF
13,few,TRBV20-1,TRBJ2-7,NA,TGCAGTGCTAGAGTCCCCCCCGGTTCCGAGCAGTACTTC,CSARVPPGSEQYF
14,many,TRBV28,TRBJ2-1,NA,TGTGCCAGCAGTCCGTTTAAATACGGGGATGAGCAGTTCTTC,CASSPFKYGDEQFF
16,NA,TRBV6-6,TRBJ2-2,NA,TGTGCCAGCACACTGAGTTCCTCGCCGGCGACCGGGGAGCTGTTTTTT,CASTLSSSPATGELFF
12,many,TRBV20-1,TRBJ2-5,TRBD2,TGCAGTTCGCGGGGGTACCAAGAGACCCAGTACTTC,CSSRGYQETQYF
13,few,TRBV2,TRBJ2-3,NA,TGTGCCAGCTCGATAACTAGTTTTGATACGCAGTATTTT,CASSITSFDTQYF
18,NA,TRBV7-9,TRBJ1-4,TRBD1,TGTGCCAGCAGCTCCCCCGGGACAGGGGGCACAACTAATGAAAAACTGTTTTTT,CASSSPGTGGTTNEKLFF
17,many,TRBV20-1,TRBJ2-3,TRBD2,TGCAGTGCTACCAGTCTCAGCGGGGGTCAACACACAGATACGCAGTATTTT,CSATSLSGGQHTDTQYF
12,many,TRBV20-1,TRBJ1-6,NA,TGCAGTGCCACTCGGGTGAATTCACCCCTCCACTTT,CSATRVNSPLHF
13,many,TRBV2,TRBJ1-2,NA,TGTGCCAGCACAGGACCCCGGGACTATGGCTACACCTTC,CASTGPRDYGYTF
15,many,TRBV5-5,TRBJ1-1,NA,TGTGCCAGCAGCTGGGGCTTGGGGGCAAGAACTGAAGCTTTCTTT,CASSWGLGARTEAFF
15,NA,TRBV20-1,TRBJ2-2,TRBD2,TGCAGTGCTAGAGAAGCGGGGCTAAACACCGGGGAGCTGTTTTTT,CSAREAGLNTGELFF
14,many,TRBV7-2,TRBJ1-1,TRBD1,TGTGCCACACGAACAGGGGTGATAAGGACTGAAGCTTTCTTT,CATRTGVIRTEAFF
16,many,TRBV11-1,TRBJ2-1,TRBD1,TGTGCCAGCAGCTCCCGCCGGGACAGGGGGTATAATGAGCAGTTCTTC,CASSSRRDRGYNEQFF
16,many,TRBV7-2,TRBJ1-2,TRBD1,TGTGCCAGCAGCTTAAGTATGGGCAGGGGGCAGGATGGCTACACCTTC,CASSLSMGRGQDGYTF
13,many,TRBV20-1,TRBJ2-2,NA,TGCAGTGCTAGAGATCAGGGAATCGGGGAGCTGTTTTTT,CSARDQGIGELFF
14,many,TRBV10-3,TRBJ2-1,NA,TGTGCCATCAGCCTCGGTCAACAGTCGTATGAGCAGTTCTTC,CAISLGQQSYEQFF
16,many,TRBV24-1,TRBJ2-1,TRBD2,TGTGCCACCAGTGACCCCGGACTAGCGGGGCACAATGAGCAGTTCTTC,CATSDPGLAGHNEQFF
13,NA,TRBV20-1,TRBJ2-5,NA,TGCAGTGCTAGAGGGTTAGACTACGAGACCCAGTACTTC,CSARGLDYETQYF
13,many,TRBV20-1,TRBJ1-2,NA,TGCAGTGCTAGAGTCGGGAGATTGGTGGGCTACACCTTC,CSARVGRLVGYTF
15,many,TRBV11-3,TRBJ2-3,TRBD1,TGTGCCAGCAGCTCCCGGGACAGGGACACAGATACGCAGTATTTT,CASSSRDRDTDTQYF
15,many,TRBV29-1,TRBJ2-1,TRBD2,TGCAGCGCTGTAACCGGGCCGGGCGGGGGTTTTGAGCAGTTCTTC,CSAVTGPGGGFEQFF
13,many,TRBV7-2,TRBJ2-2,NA,TGTGCCAGGACAGATAGAAACACCGGGGAGCTGTTTTTT,CARTDRNTGELFF
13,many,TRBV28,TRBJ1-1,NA,TGTGCCAGCAGTTTGAATTCGGACACTGAAGCTTTCTTT,CASSLNSDTEAFF
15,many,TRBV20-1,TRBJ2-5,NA,TGCAGTGCTAGACCCAGGGCCTGGTACCAAGAGACCCAGTACTTC,CSARPRAWYQETQYF
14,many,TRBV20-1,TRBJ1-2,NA,TGCAGTGCTAGTATGGGATCCGATAACTATGGCTACACCTTC,CSASMGSDNYGYTF
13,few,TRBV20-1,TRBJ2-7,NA,TGCAGTGCCTTAAAAACAGACCCAGTAGAGCAGTACTTC,CSALKTDPVEQYF
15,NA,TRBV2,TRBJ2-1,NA,TGTGCCAGCGGAGTGGAACAGGGAAATAATAATGAGCAGTTCTTC,CASGVEQGNNNEQFF
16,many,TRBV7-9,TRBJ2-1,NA,TGTGCCAGCAGCTTAACCGGGCGGGGTTCCTACAATGAGCAGTTCTTC,CASSLTGRGSYNEQFF
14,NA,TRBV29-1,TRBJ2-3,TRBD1,TGCAGCGGAAGGTGGGACAGTCTCACAGATACGCAGTATTTT,CSGRWDSLTDTQYF
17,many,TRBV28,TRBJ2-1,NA,TGTGCCAGCATAGAAGGGCAAACAGGGTCTTATGACAATGAGCAGTTCTTC,CASIEGQTGSYDNEQFF
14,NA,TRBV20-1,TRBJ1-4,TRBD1,TGCAGTGCTAGTCAGGGACAGGGGTCTGTTAAACTGTTTTTT,CSASQGQGSVKLFF
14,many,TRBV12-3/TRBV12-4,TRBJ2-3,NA,TGTGCCAGCACCGCGGACGGAGGCACAGATACGCAGTATTTT,CASTADGGTDTQYF
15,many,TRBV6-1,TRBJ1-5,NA,TGTGCCAGCAGTATGAGGGCTTTCGGCAATCAGCCCCAGCATTTT,CASSMRAFGNQPQHF
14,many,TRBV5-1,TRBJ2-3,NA,TGCGCCAGCAGCTTGGAACAGGGCACAGATACGCAGTATTTT,CASSLEQGTDTQYF
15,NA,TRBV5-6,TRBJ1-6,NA,TGTGCCAGCAGCTCTACAGAGAACCATAATTCACCCCTCCACTTT,CASSSTENHNSPLHF
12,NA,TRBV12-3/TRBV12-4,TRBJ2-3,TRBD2,TGTGCCAGCGGACTAGCGGTAGATACGCAGTATTTT,CASGLAVDTQYF
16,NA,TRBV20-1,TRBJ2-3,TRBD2,TGCAGTGCTAGAGGTAGCGGGGGGGCCAGACGGGATACGCAGTATTTT,CSARGSGGARRDTQYF
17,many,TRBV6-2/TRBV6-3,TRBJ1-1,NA,TGTGCCAGCACCCACGGGTCCCTGGGGGGTAAGAACACTGAAGCTTTCTTT,CASTHGSLGGKNTEAFF
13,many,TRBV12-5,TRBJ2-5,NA,TGTGCTAGTGGTTTGGACTTCCGAGAGACCCAGTACTTC,CASGLDFRETQYF
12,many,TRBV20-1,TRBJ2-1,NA,TGCAGTGCCGCGGAACTAAACTATGAGCAGTTCTTC,CSAAELNYEQFF
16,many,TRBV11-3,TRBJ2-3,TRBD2,TGTGCCAGCAGCTTAAGGTCTAGCGGGGGGTTGGATACGCAGTATTTT,CASSLRSSGGLDTQYF
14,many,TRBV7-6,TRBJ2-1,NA,TGTGCCAGCAGCTTATATGGGGGCTACAATGAGCAGTTCTTC,CASSLYGGYNEQFF